This record covers a single T cell receptor beta chain. The antigen is unknown. The CDR3 is 13 residues long. Between the trimmed V and J ends, which lost 2 bases and 12 bases, there was a span of 11 bases. Looked up from germline, CDR1 is MGHRA and CDR2 is YSYEKL. The data derive from a study of cytomegalovirus exposure and HLA in healthy donors. As for the study in general: About 79% of 300 to 450 genotyped donors fell in the Caucasian-associated ancestry cluster. General study results and limits: Compared with the roughly 730-donor mean, an Asian-associated ancestry cluster reportedly had fewer N-insertions, according to a later analysis. TCR beta chains numbering some 160 were designated cytomegalovirus-associated.

The PCR contained 60 Vbeta and 13 Jbeta primers. As processed by the authors: Per a later analysis, the number of unique TCR beta chains was around 79 million, of which roughly 9.9 million were shared. This table comes from immunoSEQ multiplex PCR, and its TCRdb copy is limited to in-frame clones, with some not included. For V, J and clone size, that table is used; D and trimming come from the DNA. The table shows some 130,000 clones, with 75% to 80% occurring only once. The chain has TRBV4-1 and TRBJ1-6, with a possible D match to TRBD1 (5 bases). This TCR derives from a male donor in good health and CMV-seronegative. The sample taken for sequencing was PBMCs. The CDR3 region is CASSQLDSGPLHF. DNA of the CDR3: TGCGCCAGCAGCCAACTTGACAGTGGACCCCTCCACTTT.